This T cell receptor (beta chain) came from a study of long-term antiretroviral therapy in people with HIV (dated by TCRdb to 2021 to 2024). A note on the overall study: Collection of the earliest samples took place about a decade ahead of the 2015 WHO recommendation for immediate ART, at a time when ART was typically delayed until CD4 counts fell. A retrospective serial study tested whether ART initiation and durable HIV suppression were associated with changes in peripheral blood TRB repertoire composition and diversity. The cohort contributed over 150 cryopreserved PBMC samples from about 33 adults with confirmed HIV infection, collected serially over a mean of roughly 6 years (range 1-12). About 35% of the 30 participants with HIV were female. No cross-contamination during QIAcube processing was seen in test extractions of a monoclonal T-cell line run alongside roughly 35 polyclonal samples. Overall study results and their limits: Compared with controls, HIV repertoires had narrower CDR3 length ranges, and the network structure pointed to an antigen-experienced repertoire that shifted only slightly toward naive after ART. The samples span the years 2004 to 2017, and the ART regimens used may be less effective than current regimens. Inferences about post-ART repertoire changes were limited because no data were available on ART adherence, viral resistance or therapy changes. Because cell numbers in pre-ART samples were limited, unsorted PBMC were profiled instead of sorted CD4+ and CD8+ T cells. Expanded TRB clones identified before ART initiation dominated the repertoire across all time points, though the dominance fluctuated and decreased in many PLHIV after ART. Since PBMC availability was limited, sequencing covered only the TCR beta chain, with no alpha chain pairing. Starting ART was linked to a significant rise in TRB diversity, yet even with long-term ART the diversity remained significantly lower than in transplant donor controls.

In the germline V gene, CDR1 corresponds to SNHLY and CDR2 to FYNNEI. Including the terminal cysteine and phenylalanine, the CDR3 comprises 11 residues. Left in the record is the CDR3 DNA by itself, 33 bases read in frame from the first base. V drops 5 bases and J drops 8 bases, leaving 6 bases in between. To be included, a participant needed at least one PBMC sample from before ART initiation plus at least two post-ART samples. Treatment was received in the United States of America by all participants with HIV. Before DNA extraction, cryopreserved samples containing about 1-11 million PBMC were thawed and washed. At the time of the earliest PBMC sample for each participant with HIV, ages ranged from roughly 23 to 55 years. PBMC samples from each participant spanned 1-4 timepoints before ART initiation and 2-8 timepoints after ART initiation, with a median of 7 samples. For every participant, serial HIV viral load, CD4+ T-cell count, ART history and demographic data were obtained. A Qiagen kit on a QIAcube was used to extract genomic DNA from unsorted PBMC, with samples processed in batches of 12.

The immunoSEQ hsTCRB v3.0 assay was used at survey level resolution for TRB variable region sequencing. A depth of about 35,000-55,000 T-cell genomes per sample was targeted for TRB sequencing. Pooled TRB libraries were sequenced on an Illumina MiSeq with a v3 150-cycle kit. On the authors' methods: Repertoire analysis was run in R within a reproducible Nextflow workflow that covered QC, data transformation and analysis. Custom analyses were implemented in LymphoSeq2, an R package for AIRR-Seq data exploration. After excluding several samples that yielded fewer than 5000 total TRB sequences, approximately 180 HIV repertoires remained for analysis. Among the 180 to 200 HIV repertoires that were kept, around 60 were collected before ART initiation and about 130 were collected after ART initiation. Repertoires were downsampled to 5000 TRB nucleotide sequences, and summary statistics were averaged over 100 downsampling iterations. TRB sequences were retained for analysis only if CDR3 regions of at least seven amino acids were present. A Shannon entropy-derived clonality score and the Gini coefficient were used to measure diversity. In the repertoire networks, any two of the top 5000 CDR3 amino acid sequences were linked whenever the two sequences differed by an edit distance of one. For TRB CDR3 amino acid sequences, antigen specificity groups and MHC restriction were predicted with GLIPH2. Known CMV, EBV, HIV or tissue antigen associations were flagged by matching CDR3 amino acid sequences against VDJdb and McPAS-TCR. Pre-ART, post-ART and control groups were compared with Wilcoxon signed-rank tests and Holm-Bonferroni correction. In its TCRdb copy, this immuneACCESS table keeps in-frame sequences only and misses some clones. Where compared with another copy, unresolved V genes explain less than half of these, and the others have no known cause. The V and J calls and clone size come from that table; D and trimming were worked out from the DNA. A total of 34,000 or so clones appear in this sample, approximately 85% of them only once. The ten largest clones take up 4.8% of the sample.

In the case of this clone: Its antigen remains undetermined. Per-nucleotide qualities are absent, and no much larger clonotype sits a single base away.

The sequence is built from TRBV2 and TRBJ2-2, with no confidently assigned D gene. The material was unsorted PBMCs, obtained roughly 2.9 years before starting antiretroviral therapy. The sequence came from a woman aged 30 to 39 with HIV. The encoded CDR3 is CASSPQGELFF. The DNA sequence is as follows: TGTGCCAGCAGTCCGCAGGGGGAGCTGTTTTTT.